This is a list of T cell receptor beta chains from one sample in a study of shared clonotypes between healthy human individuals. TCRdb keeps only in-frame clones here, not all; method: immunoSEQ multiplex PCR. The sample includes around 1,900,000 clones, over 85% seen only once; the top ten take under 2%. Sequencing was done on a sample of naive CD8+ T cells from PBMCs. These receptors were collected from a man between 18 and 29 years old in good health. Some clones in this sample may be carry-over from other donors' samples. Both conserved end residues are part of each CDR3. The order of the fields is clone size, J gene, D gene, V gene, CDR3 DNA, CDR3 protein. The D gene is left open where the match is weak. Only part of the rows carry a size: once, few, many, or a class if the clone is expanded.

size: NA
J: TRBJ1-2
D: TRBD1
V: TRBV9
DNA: TGTGCCAGCAGCGTCAGCCGGGACAGCAATAACTATGGCTACACCTTC
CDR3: CASSVSRDSNNYGYTF

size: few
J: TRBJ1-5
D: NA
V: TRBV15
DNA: TGTGCCACCAGCAGAGGGGGTCAGCCCCAGCATTTT
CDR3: CATSRGGQPQHF

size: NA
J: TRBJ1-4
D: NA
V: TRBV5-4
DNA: TGTGCCAGCAGCTTGGGGGCGACCCCAACTAATGAAAAACTGTTTTTT
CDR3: CASSLGATPTNEKLFF

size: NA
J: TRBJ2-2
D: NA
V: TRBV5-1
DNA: TGCGCCAGCAGCTCCTCCCGCGGGAACACCGGGGAGCTGTTTTTT
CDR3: CASSSSRGNTGELFF

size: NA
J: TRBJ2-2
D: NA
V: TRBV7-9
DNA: TGTGCCAGCAGCTATCCCCCCGGGACCGGGGAGCTGTTTTTT
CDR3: CASSYPPGTGELFF

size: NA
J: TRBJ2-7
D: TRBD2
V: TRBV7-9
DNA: TGTGCCAGCAGCCCCCAGGAGGGGACTAGCGGGATCGGTGAGCAGTACTTC
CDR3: CASSPQEGTSGIGEQYF

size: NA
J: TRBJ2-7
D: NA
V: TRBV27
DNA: TGTGCCAGCAGTTTCCGGGGTACCCACGAGCAGTACTTC
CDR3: CASSFRGTHEQYF

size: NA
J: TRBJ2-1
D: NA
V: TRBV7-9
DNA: TGTGCCAGCAGCGAGGGACTCCCCTTAGCTGAGCAGTTCTTC
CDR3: CASSEGLPLAEQFF

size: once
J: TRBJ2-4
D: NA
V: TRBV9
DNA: TGTGCCAGCAGCGTAGGGTCAGGGGACAAAAACATTCAGTACTTC
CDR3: CASSVGSGDKNIQYF

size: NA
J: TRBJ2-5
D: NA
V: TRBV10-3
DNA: TGTGCCATCAGGACACCCCTCGGGGAGACCCAGTACTTC
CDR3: CAIRTPLGETQYF